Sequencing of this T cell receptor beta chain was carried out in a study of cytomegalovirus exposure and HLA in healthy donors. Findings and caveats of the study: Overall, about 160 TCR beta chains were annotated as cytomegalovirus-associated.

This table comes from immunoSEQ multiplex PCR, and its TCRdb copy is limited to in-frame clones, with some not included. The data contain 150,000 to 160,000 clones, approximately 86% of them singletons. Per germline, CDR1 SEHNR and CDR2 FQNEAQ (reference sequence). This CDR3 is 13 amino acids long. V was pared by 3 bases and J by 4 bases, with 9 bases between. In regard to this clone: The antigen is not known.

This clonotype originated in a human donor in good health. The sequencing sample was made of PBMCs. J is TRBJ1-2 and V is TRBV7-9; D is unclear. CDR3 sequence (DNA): TGTGCCAGCAGCTTGCATGATAGCTATGGCTACACCTTC. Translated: CASSLHDSYGYTF.